Sequencing of this T cell receptor beta chain was carried out in a study of technical replicates of blood from several donors. Profiled with immunoSEQ multiplex PCR; TCRdb holds only in-frame clones, not every one. The data contain about 100,000 clones, more than 85% of them singletons. This clone was found once. The sample was T cells isolated from PBMCs. This TCR was recovered from a human donor in good health.

As DNA, the CDR3 is TGTGCCAGCAGCCTTCCCGTTCCAGCTGAAGCTTTCTTT. This codes for CASSLPVPAEAFF. V and J are TRBV2 and TRBJ1-1; no clear D. Germline V gene data show CDR1 as SNHLY and CDR2 as FYNNEI. Trimming took 6 bases from V and 6 from J, leaving 14 bases between them. There are 13 residues in the CDR3.